These 10 T cell receptor beta chains share one sample of origin, sequenced in a study of blood T cell repertoires in COVID-19. The repertoire was sequenced with immunoSEQ multiplex PCR; TCRdb's copy has only in-frame clones and lacks some. Of about 240,000 clones in the sample, approximately 90% are singletons; the top ten hold over 4%. Sample: PBMCs or T cells enriched from blood (not recorded which). All receptors come from a woman aged 30 to 39 who had recovered from COVID-19.

This chain connects TRBV4-3 to TRBJ2-2; D is possibly TRBD1 (6 bases). Germline V gene sequence: CDR1 LGHNA, CDR2 YSLEER. V lost 0 bases and J lost 2, with 13 bases in between. This CDR3 has 17 amino acids. The CDR3, as DNA: TGCGCCAGCAGCCAAGAAGGCCCCAGGGGAAACACCGGGGAGCTGTTTTTT. It translates to CASSQEGPRGNTGELFF.

This chain joins TRBV9 and TRBJ1-2, with D maybe TRBD1 (6 bases). The length of the CDR3 is 15 residues. The V and J ends lost 2 bases and 3 bases respectively, with 14 bases between them. The germline CDR1 and CDR2 sequences are SGDLS and YYNGEE. The CDR3 spells CASSVAQGTDYGYTF. The CDR3 nucleotides read TGTGCCAGCAGCGTCGCTCAGGGGACGGACTATGGCTACACCTTC.

The V gene is TRBV9, the J gene TRBJ2-3; 8 nucleotides align to TRBD2. V lost 0 bases, J lost 6 bases, and 3 bases stayed unmatched. Germline V gene lookup returns CDR1 SGDLS and CDR2 YYNGEE. This CDR3 has 14 amino acids. The CDR3 nucleotides are TGTGCCAGCAGCGTAGCTGCGGGAGGCGATACGCAGTATTTT. Translation: CASSVAAGGDTQYF.

The J gene is TRBJ1-1, the V gene TRBV7-6; perhaps TRBD1 as D (5 bases). CDR3 length equals 18 residues. The ends were cut back, 5 bases at V and 0 bases at J, with 22 bases in the middle. Germline CDR1 and CDR2: SGHVS and FNYEAQ. The CDR3 bases are TGTGCCAGCAGCCTCTTAGCCCATACGGGGACTGTGAACACTGAAGCTTTCTTT. This translates into CASSLLAHTGTVNTEAFF.

This chain links TRBV2 with TRBJ1-5; D ambiguous. Germline V lookup: CDR1 SNHLY, CDR2 FYNNEI. The CDR3 spans 12 residues. V was cut by 5 bases and J by 3 bases, with 5 bases left in between. Here the CDR3 reads CASSPDNQPQHF. The CDR3 nucleotides are TGTGCCAGCAGTCCAGACAATCAGCCCCAGCATTTT.

Only one count was recorded for this clone. The rearrangement joins TRBV7-2 to TRBJ2-3; D uncertain. Trimming took off 4 bases at V and 2 bases at J, with 4 bases between the two ends. Germline V gene data show CDR1 as SGHTA and CDR2 as FQGNSA. There are 12 residues in the CDR3. Here the CDR3 DNA reads TGTGCCAGCAGCTCAGTCACAGATACGCAGTATTTT. Translated, it gives CASSSVTDTQYF.

The chain joins TRBV20-1 to TRBJ1-2, with unresolved D. CDR3 length: 11 amino acids. The germline V gene has CDR1 DFQATT and CDR2 SNEGSKA (reference sequence). Trimming left V 1 base short and J 5 bases short, with 5 bases between. The CDR3 loop is CSARVEYGYTF. The CDR3 DNA reads TGCAGTGCTAGAGTCGAGTATGGCTACACCTTC.

The chain employs TRBV10-3 and TRBJ1-1, with 9 bases lining up with TRBD1. J lost 6 bases, V lost 6 bases, and 14 bases had no gene match. This CDR3 is 16 amino acids long. The germline CDR1 and CDR2 sequences are ENHRY and SYGVKD. CDR3 in amino acids: CAISRITPGQGAEAFF. The CDR3, as DNA: TGTGCCATCAGCAGAATAACACCGGGACAGGGTGCTGAAGCTTTCTTT.

This clone was recorded once. The chain joins TRBV27 to TRBJ2-2; D call uncertain. Between the trimmed V and J ends, which lost 3 bases and 6 bases, there was a span of 8 bases. Germline V lookup: CDR1 MNHEY, CDR2 SMNVEV (reference sequence). The CDR3 spans 13 residues. The CDR3, as DNA: TGTGCCAGCAGTTTCGCTAGACCCGGGGAGCTGTTTTTT. Encoded protein: CASSFARPGELFF.

V is TRBV28 and J is TRBJ1-6; 7 bases match TRBD1. V gave up 5 bases and J gave up 7 bases; unmatched junction bases: 11. CDR3 length equals 16 residues. CDR1 is MDHEN and CDR2 is SYDVKM in the germline V gene. CDR3 coding DNA: TGTGCCAGCAGTCCCACCTTCGACAGGGAAAATTCACCCCTCCACTTT. Its translation: CASSPTFDRENSPLHF.